These 6 T cell receptor beta chains were sequenced from one sample in a study of T cells expressing NK-cell markers. TCRdb reprocessed the 5' RACE reads; each CDR3 protein has one entry and no DNA is given. In all, the sample yields 150,000 to 180,000 distinct CDR3 sequences. Input material: blood T cells: a sorted CD56 or NKG2C T cell subset, CD4+ or CD8+ T cells, or bulk PBMC T cells (not recorded which). The receptor set was obtained from a woman in her fifties or sixties in good health.

V gene TRBV7-2 combines with J gene TRBJ2-7; checking the TCRdb D call of TRBD1 is not possible without DNA. The CDR3 sequence is 14 residues long. Germline CDR1 reads SGHTA; CDR2 reads FQGNSA. CDR3 loop: CASSHGGWADEQYF. Complete variable domain (other parts from reference TRBV7-2 and TRBJ2-7): GAGVSQSPSNKVTEKGKDVELRCDPISGHTALYWYRQSLGQGLEFLIYFQGNSAPDKSGLPSDRFSAERTGGSVSTLTIQRTQQEDSAVYLCASSHGGWADEQYFGPGTRLTVT.

This chain connects TRBV5-1 to TRBJ2-7; TCRdb indicates TRBD1, and absent DNA this call remains unverified. The CDR3 is 12 residues long. The germline V gene has CDR1 SGHRS and CDR2 YFSETQ. The CDR3 region is CASSLTGDEQYF.

This chain links TRBV18 with TRBJ1-1. CDR1 KGHSH and CDR2 LQKENI come from the germline V gene. The CDR3 length is 14 residues. The CDR3 spells CASSPAASNTEAFF.

The chain links TRBV7-9 to TRBJ2-3; lacking DNA, the TRBD1 call made by TCRdb goes unchecked. The length of the CDR3 is 18 residues. Per the germline V gene, CDR1 is SEHNR and CDR2 is FQNEAQ (reference sequence). CDR3 protein: CASSLSRTTGVYTDTQYF.

V is TRBV7-3 and J is TRBJ2-2; TCRdb outputs TRBD2, but without DNA this stays unchecked. CDR3 size: 15 residues. CDR1 and CDR2 from the germline V gene are SGHTA and FQGTGA. The CDR3 spells CASYERERTPGSCFF.

The V and J genes are TRBV12-3 or TRBV12-4 and TRBJ1-2. The CDR3 loop spans 13 amino acids. The CDR3 protein is CASSFEVTYGYTF.